This is a list of T cell receptor beta chains from one sample in a study of response to subunit inactivated influenza vaccine. In TCRdb, the RT-PCR reads were re-called with MiXCR into one record per CDR3 protein. The table includes roughly 550,000 distinct CDR3 sequences, less than 25% detected once. In addition, the sample was reused for a study of T cells expressing NK-cell markers.

The sample consisted of CD4+ T cells sorted from PBMCs, taken 11 to 12 days after vaccination. The source is a man in his fifties who received an inactivated influenza vaccine. Each CDR3 is given with its conserved first and last residue.

v_call: TRBV6-2/TRBV6-3; j_call: TRBJ1-5; cdr3_aa: CASSYSGLGHSNQPQHF
v_call: TRBV29-1; j_call: TRBJ1-2; cdr3_aa: CSVEEDGVF
v_call: TRBV5-1; j_call: TRBJ2-5; cdr3_aa: CASSLAVAGDLQETQYF
v_call: TRBV11-2; j_call: TRBJ1-4; cdr3_aa: CASSLAEGKLFF
v_call: TRBV7-9; j_call: TRBJ1-1; cdr3_aa: CASSLMENTEAFF
v_call: TRBV10-3; j_call: TRBJ1-2; cdr3_aa: CAISESTGGQTGYGYTF
v_call: TRBV28; j_call: TRBJ2-1; cdr3_aa: CASSFPGLAGASYNEQFF
v_call: TRBV10-3; j_call: TRBJ2-1; cdr3_aa: CAIRVGGDNEQFF
v_call: TRBV25-1; j_call: TRBJ2-2; cdr3_aa: CASSFIRGTGELFF
v_call: TRBV4-3; j_call: TRBJ2-7; cdr3_aa: CASSQTSGSGEQYF
v_call: TRBV7-3; j_call: TRBJ2-5; cdr3_aa: CASAPGGHQETQYF
v_call: TRBV12-3/TRBV12-4; j_call: TRBJ1-5; cdr3_aa: CASSRLDPSNQPQHF
v_call: TRBV9; j_call: TRBJ1-1; cdr3_aa: CASSVEGISESAFF
v_call: TRBV4-3; j_call: TRBJ1-2; cdr3_aa: CASSLRTTGGGGYTF
v_call: TRBV5-6; j_call: TRBJ1-5; cdr3_aa: CASSWGKEQPQHF